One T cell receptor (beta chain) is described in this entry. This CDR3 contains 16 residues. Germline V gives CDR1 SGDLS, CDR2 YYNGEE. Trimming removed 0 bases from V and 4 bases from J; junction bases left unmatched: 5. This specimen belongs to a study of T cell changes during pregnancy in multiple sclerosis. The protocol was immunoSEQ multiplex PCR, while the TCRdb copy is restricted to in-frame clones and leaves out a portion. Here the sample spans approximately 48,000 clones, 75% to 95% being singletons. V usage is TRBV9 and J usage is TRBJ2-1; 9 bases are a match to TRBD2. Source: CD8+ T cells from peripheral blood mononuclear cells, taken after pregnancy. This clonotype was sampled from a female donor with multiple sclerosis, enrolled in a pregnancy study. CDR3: CASSVGTSGFYNEQFF. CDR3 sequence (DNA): TGTGCCAGCAGCGTAGGCACTAGCGGGTTTTACAATGAGCAGTTCTTC. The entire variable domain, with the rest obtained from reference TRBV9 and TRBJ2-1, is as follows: DSGVTQTPKHLITATGQRVTLRCSPRSGDLSVYWYQQSLDQGLQFLIQYYNGEERAKGNILERFSAQQFPDLHSELNLSSLELGDSALYFCASSVGTSGFYNEQFFGPGTRLTVL.